This entry lists 27 T cell receptor beta chains sequenced from one sample in a study of T cells in Graves' hyperthyroidism and ophthalmopathy. Amplification targeted TCR beta CDR3 regions from RNA transcripts. A set of HTBI primers served as the primers for a first-round RT-PCR of the TCR CDR3. TCRdb re-called the multiplex PCR reads through MiXCR, storing one row per CDR3 protein. The sample lists hundreds of thousands of distinct CDR3 sequences, 11% to 15% occurring once. Specimen: blood. The receptors were sampled from a young woman with Graves' hyperthyroidism.

This clonotype was found a few times. Possible read error: a much larger clone is one base away. This chain links TRBV6-1 with TRBJ1-5; 12 bases agree with TRBD1. This CDR3 spans 20 amino acids. The germline gives CDR1 MNHNS, CDR2 SASEGT. The CDR3, as DNA: TGTGCCAGCAGTGAGGCATCCGGGACAGGGGGCTTTTGGAGCAATCAGCTCCAGCATTTT. Its translation: CASSEASGTGGFWSNQLQHF.

Concerning this clonotype itself: This clone may be a read error of a much larger clone one base away. This chain uses TRBV7-9 with TRBJ2-1, with 9 bases aligning to TRBD1. The CDR3 is made up of 16 amino acids. Germline lookup yields CDR1 SEHNR and CDR2 FQNEAQ (reference sequence). The CDR3 sequence: CASSLGLGTGSREQIF. DNA of the CDR3: TGTGCCAGCAGCTTAGGCCTCGGGACAGGGTCCCGGGAGCAGATCTTC.

The gene calls are TRBV4-2 and TRBJ2-3; D remains ambiguous. Germline V gene data show CDR1 as LGHNA and CDR2 as YNFKEQ. The CDR3 has 14 amino acids. V lost 4 bases to trimming and J lost 2 bases, with 10 bases between them. In DNA, the CDR3 is TGTGCCAGCAGCCCTGAAGACCTCACAGATACGCAGTATTTT. This encodes CASSPEDLTDTQYF.

For this clonotype: This clone may be a read error of a much larger clone one base away. The chain joins TRBV2 to TRBJ2-7; D possibly corresponds to TRBD2 (5 bases). In germline, CDR1 is SNHLY, CDR2 FYNNEI. The CDR3 length is 17 residues. CDR3 bases: TGTGCCAGCTGTGAAACCCTCCACGTGGAGGATTTATACGAGCAGTACTTC. Translation: CASCETLHVEDLYEQYF. Together with reference TRBV2 and TRBJ2-7, the CDR3 gives the full variable domain: EPEVTQTPSHQVTQMGQEVILRCVPISNHLYFYWYRQILGQKVEFLVSFYNNEISEKSEIFDDQFSVERPDGSNFTLKIRSTKLEDSAMYFCASCETLHVEDLYEQYFGPGTRLTVT.

The V and J genes are TRBV4-1 and TRBJ2-2, with 10 bases fitting TRBD2. CDR1 MGHRA and CDR2 YSYEKL come from the germline V gene. The CDR3 consists of 17 residues. The J segment lost 8 bases and the V segment lost 4 bases, leaving 13 bases of the junction unmatched. The CDR3 spells CASSLRPSGSPTGELFF. CDR3 in DNA: TGCGCCAGCAGCCTAAGGCCTAGCGGGAGCCCGACGGGGGAGCTGTTTTTT.

This clonotype has a count of ten or more. The chain carries TRBV4-1 and TRBJ2-3; D remains unclear. This CDR3 region has 14 residues. The V gene's germline CDR1 is MGHRA and CDR2 YSYEKL. Deletions cut 5 bases from V and 0 bases from J, with 9 bases between. In DNA, the CDR3 is TGCGCCAGCAGCGCGGACCGTAGCACAGATACGCAGTATTTT. It specifies CASSADRSTDTQYF.

In its sample, this clonotype was seen many times. The chain links TRBV30 to TRBJ2-3, with D tentatively TRBD1 or TRBD2 (5 bases each). Germline CDR1 GTSNPN, CDR2 SVGIG (reference sequence). The CDR3 has 11 residues. The V end lost 4 bases, the J end lost 13 bases, and 15 bases lay between the germline ends. This CDR3 is CAWITPGREYF. The CDR3 DNA reads TGTGCCTGGATTACTCCGGGACGGGAGTATTTT.

V and J are TRBV9 and TRBJ1-6; D remains unclear. The V end was cut by 3 bases, the J end by 4 bases, with 8 bases between. CDR1 is SGDLS, CDR2 YYNGEE, per germline. This CDR3 spans 14 amino acids. The CDR3 sequence: CASSERTYNSPLHF. For the CDR3, the DNA is TGTGCCAGCAGCGAGCGCACTTATAATTCACCCCTCCACTTT.

A few counts support this clonotype. This chain links TRBV7-9 with TRBJ2-1; a possible D gene is TRBD2 (5 bases). CDR1 and CDR2 (germline): SEHNR, FQNEAQ (reference sequence). Trimming pared 1 base from V and 8 bases from J, leaving 12 bases between. The CDR3 spans 14 residues. For the CDR3, the DNA is TGTGCCAGCAGCTTAGTAGGGAGAGGCGATGAGCAGTTCTTC. This translates into CASSLVGRGDEQFF.

This clonotype was seen a handful of times. The chain employs TRBV30 and TRBJ2-7; 13 bases are shared with TRBD2. CDR1 and CDR2 from the germline V gene are GTSNPN and SVGIG (reference sequence). The CDR3 spans 18 residues. Germline trimming cut 2 bases from V and 6 bases from J; bases unmatched to any gene: 16. The CDR3 loop is CAWSLTRTSGSILGEQYF. The CDR3 region has the DNA TGTGCCTGGAGTCTCACTCGGACTAGCGGGAGTATCCTAGGCGAGCAGTACTTC.

This clonotype was seen at least ten times. The J gene is TRBJ2-7, the V gene TRBV11-1, with D possibly TRBD1 on 6 matching bases. Germline lookup yields CDR1 SGHAT and CDR2 FQDESV (reference sequence). The germline V and J ends were trimmed by 5 bases and 3 bases, with 14 bases remaining between them. The CDR3 is 14 residues long. The CDR3 region is CASSLRDRNYEQYF. The CDR3 nucleotides read TGTGCCAGCAGCCTCCGAGACAGGAACTACGAGCAGTACTTC.

This clonotype has a count of ten or more. This chain connects TRBV28 to TRBJ1-4, with D possibly TRBD1 on 6 matching bases. The CDR3 consists of 15 residues. Per germline, CDR1 MDHEN and CDR2 SYDVKM. V was clipped by 7 bases and J by 3 bases, with 15 bases between them. In DNA form, the CDR3 reads TGTGCCAGCACCCAGGGGAGGAGGGCTAATGAAAAACTGTTTTTT. Encoded protein: CASTQGRRANEKLFF.

The CDR3 reads CASSRAGTRDYEQYF. In DNA, the CDR3 is TGTGCCAGCAGCCGAGCCGGGACTAGAGACTACGAGCAGTACTTC. This chain links TRBV11-2 with TRBJ2-7; 8 nucleotides agree with TRBD2. Unmatched junction bases numbered 9, after V lost 5 bases and J lost 3 bases. Looked up from germline, CDR1 is SGHAT and CDR2 is FQNNGV. The CDR3 is 15 amino acids.

This clonotype came up many times. The chain employs TRBV12-3 or TRBV12-4 and TRBJ2-7, with D possibly matching TRBD1 (6 bases). With 6 bases removed from V and 6 bases from J, the gap between germline ends came to 18 bases. The CDR3 has 14 residues. CDR3 protein: CASSDSWDTTEQYF. The CDR3 nucleotides are TGTGCCAGCAGCGACTCCTGGGACACGACCGAGCAGTACTTC.

Remarks on this clonotype: This may be a read error: a much more frequent sequence differs by one nucleotide. The chain is built from TRBV20-1 and TRBJ2-1; D may correspond to TRBD1 or TRBD2 (5 bases each). Trimming took 6 bases from V and 5 from J, leaving 17 bases between them. Germline CDR1 and CDR2: DFQATT and SNEGSKA (reference sequence). This CDR3 has 14 residues. In DNA form, the CDR3 reads TGCAGTGCCGCCGGGACCGAAGCGCACAATGAGCAGTTCTTC. It codes for CSAAGTEAHNEQFF.

This clonotype was seen ten or more times. The gene calls are TRBV12-3 or TRBV12-4 and TRBJ2-5; 7 bases agree with TRBD1. The CDR3 is 18 residues long. The J segment lost 2 bases and the V segment lost 3 bases, leaving 15 bases of the junction unmatched. In DNA, the CDR3 is TGTGCCAGCAGTTTTGTGGGGGACGTGGGACAGCTTCAAGAGACCCAGTACTTC. Encoded protein: CASSFVGDVGQLQETQYF.

This clonotype was seen repeatedly, ten times or more. This sequence joins TRBV7-2 and TRBJ2-7; possible D gene TRBD2, 5 bases. The CDR3 covers 14 residues. Germline V gene data show CDR1 as SGHTA and CDR2 as FQGNSA. The V and J ends lost 0 bases and 6 bases respectively, with 12 bases between them. CDR3 bases: TGTGCCAGCAGCTTAGCAGGCAGTGGAGGCGAGCAGTACTTC. It is translated as CASSLAGSGGEQYF.

The chain combines TRBV20-1 with TRBJ1-6; the match to TRBD1 covers 8 bases. Germline V gives CDR1 DFQATT, CDR2 SNEGSKA (reference sequence). This CDR3 comprises 14 residues. J lost 9 bases, V lost 6 bases, and 10 bases had no gene match. In DNA, the CDR3 is TGCAGTGCACCACAGGGGGTTGTTTCTTCACCCCTCCACTTT. It is translated as CSAPQGVVSSPLHF.

In this sample, this clonotype turned up many times. The chain has TRBV2 and TRBJ2-1, with 10 bases matching TRBD1. V shed 6 bases and J 7 bases; nucleotides not matched to a gene: 15. Germline assignment: CDR1 SNHLY and CDR2 FYNNEI. The CDR3 totals 17 residues. CDR3 residues: CASRVQTGGRIVNEQFF. The CDR3 nucleotides are TGTGCCAGCAGGGTTCAGACAGGGGGCAGAATCGTAAATGAGCAGTTCTTC. The whole variable domain, filled in from reference TRBV2 and TRBJ2-1, reads EPEVTQTPSHQVTQMGQEVILRCVPISNHLYFYWYRQILGQKVEFLVSFYNNEISEKSEIFDDQFSVERPDGSNFTLKIRSTKLEDSAMYFCASRVQTGGRIVNEQFFGPGTRLTVL.

This clonotype was observed many times. This chain connects TRBV27 to TRBJ2-7; 12 nucleotides match TRBD2. The V segment lost 5 bases and the J segment 4 bases; nucleotides outside the gene matches: 12. Germline V gene lookup returns CDR1 MNHEY and CDR2 SMNVEV (reference sequence). The length of the CDR3 is 17 residues. CDR3 sequence: CASSEGTSGFVSYEQYF. The CDR3 DNA reads as TGTGCCAGCAGTGAGGGGACTAGCGGGTTCGTGTCGTACGAGCAGTACTTC.

This clonotype has more than one count but fewer than ten. This chain uses TRBV3-2 with TRBJ2-1. TRBV3-2 is listed as a pseudogene. This CDR3 spans 15 amino acids. The CDR3: CASSQEWGPYNEQFF. The CDR3 coding sequence is TGTGCCAGCAGCCAAGAGTGGGGCCCCTACAATGAGCAGTTCTTC.

This clonotype came up a few times. The chain uses TRBV4-2 and TRBJ2-1; 8 nucleotides align to TRBD2. The junction had 10 bases not matched to a gene; V was cut back by 4 bases and J by 8 bases. There are 15 residues in the CDR3. Germline V CDR1 and CDR2: LGHNA, YNFKEQ. The CDR3 region is CASSPRLAFKDEQFF. Written as DNA, the CDR3 is TGTGCCAGCAGCCCGCGACTAGCGTTCAAAGATGAGCAGTTCTTC.

This clonotype was picked up many times. The chain is built from TRBV27 and TRBJ1-1; D unresolved. With 4 bases removed from V and 5 bases from J, the gap between germline ends came to 11 bases. This CDR3 has 13 residues. The V gene's germline CDR1 is MNHEY and CDR2 SMNVEV (reference sequence). The CDR3 bases are TGTGCCAGCAGTTCGTACCTAGGGACTGAAGCTTTCTTT. Protein sequence: CASSSYLGTEAFF.

The chain combines TRBV6-1 with TRBJ1-5, with D perhaps matching TRBD1 (6 bases). V was cut by 2 bases and J by 5 bases, with 7 bases left in between. CDR1 MNHNS and CDR2 SASEGT come from the germline V gene. This CDR3 comprises 13 residues. DNA of the CDR3: TGTGCCAGCAGTGAAAGGGGGTATCAGCCCCAGCATTTT. Translated: CASSERGYQPQHF.

This clonotype appeared many times. V usage is TRBV7-9 and J usage is TRBJ2-3; D not resolved. The CDR3 runs to 15 residues. The germline CDR1 and CDR2 sequences are SEHNR and FQNEAQ (reference sequence). Trimming pared 4 bases from V and 0 bases from J, leaving 11 bases between. CDR3 DNA: TGTGCCAGCAGCTCAGGATTTCCTAGCACAGATACGCAGTATTTT. Protein product: CASSSGFPSTDTQYF.

Concerning this clonotype: At one boundary the junction diverges from the germline segment, which might be a read error. V gene TRBV6-1 combines with J gene TRBJ2-7; no clear D. The CDR3 runs to 15 residues. Germline lookup yields CDR1 MNHNS and CDR2 SASEGT. CDR3 sequence (DNA): TGTGCCAGCAGTTCGCCGAGGAAGTCTGCCTACGAGCAGTGCTTC. This encodes CASSSPRKSAYEQCF.

This clonotype has a count of ten or more. The V and J genes are TRBV18 and TRBJ2-3; D perhaps matches TRBD1 (6 bases). CDR3 length: 14 residues. Germline V CDR1 and CDR2: KGHSH, LQKENI. V gave up 3 bases and J gave up 7 bases, with 14 bases separating them. The CDR3 DNA reads as TGTGCCAGCTCACCCGGACAGAAAAGGAATACGCAGTATTTT. Its protein is CASSPGQKRNTQYF.